A selection of T cell receptor beta chains follows, all from one sample in a study of shared clonotypes between healthy human individuals. The data were produced by immunoSEQ multiplex PCR, yet TCRdb's version contains in-frame clones alone and is incomplete. The sample yields roughly 1,800,000 clones, roughly 95% seen once. Source material: naive CD8+ T cells sorted from blood. Every receptor here comes from a man younger than 35 in good health. The CDR3 runs from the conserved cysteine through the conserved F or W. D genes are given only for firm matches. Size tells how often a clone was seen (once, few, many) or the class of an expanded clone, and some rows leave it out.

D,size,length,V,J,CDR3,DNA
.,.,14,TRBV10-3,TRBJ2-7,CAISERELTYEQYF,TGTGCCATCAGTGAAAGGGAGCTTACCTACGAGCAGTACTTC
TRBD2,.,15,TRBV27,TRBJ2-1,CASSWTSGSMDEQFF,TGTGCCAGCAGTTGGACTAGCGGGAGTATGGATGAGCAGTTCTTC
.,once,12,TRBV6-5,TRBJ2-7,CASRSTDPGEYF,TGTGCCAGCAGATCGACAGACCCGGGGGAGTACTTC
TRBD2,.,12,TRBV7-6,TRBJ2-7,CAGGGGGNEQYF,TGTGCCGGCGGCGGGGGGGGAAACGAGCAGTACTTC
TRBD2,.,16,TRBV5-6,TRBJ2-3,CASSLGSSGGMDTQYF,TGTGCCAGCAGCTTGGGGTCTAGCGGGGGTATGGATACGCAGTATTTT
.,.,15,TRBV7-9,TRBJ2-5,CASSSDFSMEGTQYF,TGTGCCAGCAGCTCGGACTTTTCGATGGAAGGGACCCAGTACTTC
.,.,15,TRBV7-9,TRBJ2-3,CASSLGGEGTDTQYF,TGTGCCAGCAGCTTAGGGGGGGAAGGGACAGATACGCAGTATTTT
TRBD1,.,15,TRBV28,TRBJ1-5,CASQGARFASQPQHF,TGTGCCAGCCAGGGGGCTCGTTTTGCCAGTCAGCCCCAGCATTTT
.,.,16,TRBV13,TRBJ1-3,CASSLGADVSGNTIYF,TGTGCCAGCAGCTTAGGGGCGGACGTTTCTGGAAACACCATATATTTT
.,.,17,TRBV28,TRBJ2-7,CASSLPPSELGAHEQYF,TGTGCCAGCAGTTTACCCCCTTCGGAGTTGGGGGCCCACGAGCAGTACTTC
.,.,13,TRBV19,TRBJ1-1,CASSMWGVDEAFF,TGTGCCAGTAGTATGTGGGGGGTGGATGAAGCTTTCTTT
.,once,17,TRBV7-8,TRBJ1-6,CASSPDSAWEGPSPLHF,TGTGCCAGCAGCCCCGATAGTGCCTGGGAGGGGCCTTCACCCCTCCACTTT
TRBD2,.,15,TRBV6-1,TRBJ2-1,CASSEGREGMDEQFF,TGTGCCAGCAGTGAAGGGCGGGAGGGCATGGATGAGCAGTTCTTC
.,.,10,TRBV10-2,TRBJ2-7,CASWADEQYF,TGCGCCAGCTGGGCGGACGAGCAGTACTTC
.,.,12,TRBV30,TRBJ2-7,CAWSVEGAEQYF,TGTGCCTGGAGTGTGGAAGGGGCCGAGCAGTACTTC
.,.,14,TRBV13,TRBJ2-7,CASSFSGLNYEQYF,TGTGCCAGCAGCTTTTCCGGACTAAACTACGAGCAGTACTTC
.,once,15,TRBV29-1,TRBJ1-2,CSVEGMDGDLNRYTF,TGCAGCGTAGAAGGGATGGACGGGGATCTTAATCGCTACACCTTC
.,once,18,TRBV27,TRBJ2-3,CASSFQDSRYYSTDTQYF,TGTGCCAGCAGTTTCCAGGACAGTCGGTACTATAGCACAGATACGCAGTATTTT
.,once,16,TRBV13,TRBJ1-6,CASSLGQGGSYSPLHF,TGTGCCAGCAGCTTAGGCCAGGGTGGTAGTTATTCACCCCTCCACTTT
.,.,13,TRBV4-1,TRBJ2-5,CASSQTEGGTQYF,TGCGCCAGCAGCCAAACCGAGGGGGGGACCCAGTACTTC
.,.,12,TRBV5-6,TRBJ1-3,CASSLADDGKYF,TGTGCCAGCAGCTTGGCAGACGATGGAAAGTATTTT
TRBD1,.,14,TRBV6-5,TRBJ2-7,CASSQQGGQYEQYF,TGTGCCAGCAGCCAACAGGGGGGACAATACGAGCAGTACTTC
TRBD1,.,14,TRBV7-9,TRBJ2-7,CASSLEYRGDEQYF,TGTGCCAGCAGCTTAGAGTACAGGGGGGACGAGCAGTACTTC
TRBD1,.,14,TRBV19,TRBJ2-7,CASTPRTGGYEQYF,TGTGCCAGTACCCCCAGGACAGGGGGCTACGAGCAGTACTTC
.,.,18,TRBV4-2,TRBJ2-3,CASSQEPVRMEGTDTQYF,TGTGCCAGCAGCCAAGAACCCGTACGGATGGAGGGCACAGATACGCAGTATTTT
.,once,18,TRBV18,TRBJ2-6,CASSPQDRPLSGANVLTF,TGTGCCAGCTCACCACAAGACAGGCCTCTCTCTGGGGCCAACGTCCTGACTTTC
.,.,13,TRBV4-1,TRBJ1-5,CASSQTSMQPQHF,TGCGCCAGCAGCCAAACCTCCATGCAGCCCCAGCATTTT
.,.,11,TRBV6-5,TRBJ2-2,CASSYDGELFF,TGTGCCAGCAGTTACGATGGGGAGCTGTTTTTT
.,.,15,TRBV6-6,TRBJ2-6,CASSYSSSGANVLTF,TGTGCCAGCAGTTACTCGAGCTCTGGGGCCAACGTCCTGACTTTC
.,.,15,TRBV2,TRBJ1-2,CASSDGPGLFYGYTF,TGTGCCAGCAGTGACGGACCGGGACTCTTCTATGGCTACACCTTC
.,once,10,TRBV7-9,TRBJ2-5,CASSRDTQYF,TGTGCCAGCAGCAGGGACACCCAGTACTTC
.,.,15,TRBV11-2,TRBJ2-3,CASMAPSVQGDTQYF,TGTGCCAGCATGGCCCCGAGCGTCCAGGGAGATACGCAGTATTTT
TRBD1,.,15,TRBV6-1,TRBJ1-3,CASSLTGASGNTIYF,TGTGCCAGCAGTCTCACAGGGGCCTCTGGAAACACCATATATTTT
.,.,16,TRBV7-9,TRBJ2-3,CASSLHGSWRTDTQYF,TGTGCCAGCAGCTTACATGGTTCGTGGCGCACAGATACGCAGTATTTT
.,.,16,TRBV1,TRBJ1-2,CTSSVNLVRKTYGYTF,TGCACCAGCAGTGTTAATCTTGTGCGAAAGACCTATGGCTACACCTTC
.,.,16,TRBV18,TRBJ2-1,CASSPLTVSSYNEQFF,TGTGCCAGCTCACCCCTGACTGTGAGCTCCTACAATGAGCAGTTCTTC
TRBD1,.,14,TRBV30,TRBJ2-5,CAWSVMGRGETQYF,TGTGCCTGGAGTGTAATGGGCAGGGGGGAGACCCAGTACTTC
TRBD1,.,16,TRBV11-2,TRBJ1-2,CASSAPGTGRTYGYTF,TGTGCCAGCAGCGCCCCCGGGACAGGGAGGACCTATGGCTACACCTTC
TRBD2,.,17,TRBV4-3,TRBJ2-1,CASSQEPGTSSYNEQFF,TGCGCCAGCAGCCAAGAGCCCGGGACTAGTTCCTACAATGAGCAGTTCTTC
.,once,9,TRBV6-1,TRBJ2-7,CASNYEQYF,TGTGCCAGTAACTACGAGCAGTACTTC
TRBD2,.,16,TRBV27,TRBJ2-1,CASSLSAGESYNEQFF,TGTGCCAGCAGTTTATCAGCGGGGGAAAGCTACAATGAGCAGTTCTTC
TRBD1,.,14,TRBV7-8,TRBJ2-7,CASSLGTGVYEQYF,TGTGCCAGCAGCTTGGGGACAGGGGTGTACGAGCAGTACTTC
TRBD2,.,17,TRBV5-6,TRBJ2-5,CASSSRPSGGRLETQYF,TGTGCCAGCAGCTCCCGCCCTAGCGGGGGGCGGTTAGAGACCCAGTACTTC
TRBD1,.,15,TRBV25-1,TRBJ1-2,CASSEEEGADYGYTF,TGTGCCAGCAGTGAGGAGGAGGGGGCGGACTATGGCTACACCTTC
.,.,14,TRBV6-6,TRBJ2-7,CASAPTGSSYEQYF,TGTGCCAGTGCCCCCACGGGGTCTTCCTACGAGCAGTACTTC
.,.,15,TRBV19,TRBJ2-3,CASSIGSSSTDTQYF,TGTGCCAGTAGTATAGGGTCCTCTAGCACAGATACGCAGTATTTT
.,.,15,TRBV7-9,TRBJ1-1,CASSVSQGRDTEAFF,TGTGCCAGCAGCGTATCACAGGGTAGAGACACTGAAGCTTTCTTT
.,.,12,TRBV5-1,TRBJ2-7,CASSFGSYEQYF,TGCGCCAGCAGCTTTGGCAGCTACGAGCAGTACTTC
TRBD2,.,17,TRBV7-9,TRBJ2-2,CASSLGLAGSNTGELFF,TGTGCCAGCAGCTTAGGACTAGCAGGATCTAACACCGGGGAGCTGTTTTTT
.,few,11,TRBV6-6,TRBJ1-2,CASSYGDGYTF,TGTGCCAGCAGTTACGGGGATGGCTACACCTTC
.,.,15,TRBV6-4,TRBJ2-3,CASNPTEALPDTQYF,TGTGCCAGCAACCCGACAGAGGCCTTACCAGATACGCAGTATTTT